This entry is about one T cell receptor (beta chain). The authors' processing: By means of reference gene primer amplification, nucleated cell counts were estimated. The table came from immunoSEQ multiplex PCR; TCRdb's copy has only in-frame clones and leaves some out. The D gene and trimming were derived from the DNA, and the V and J assignments and clone size from that table. Seen here are about 230,000 clones, 65% to 90% observed once, and the top ten hold roughly 11%. Germline V lookup: CDR1 LGHNA, CDR2 YSLEER. The CDR3 totals 14 residues. Trimming took off 4 bases at V and 2 bases at J, with 11 bases between the two ends. These data come from a study of blood T cell repertoires in COVID-19. On the study more broadly: From the United States, Italy and Spain came samples of acute and convalescent COVID-19. Sources were T cells, B-cell-depleted T cells, or PBMCs; the material itself was cDNA or gDNA.

The chain couples TRBV4-3 to TRBJ1-2; perhaps TRBD1 as D (5 bases). The source of this sequence is a man over 45 with COVID-19, enrolled during active disease. The sequencing sample was made of peripheral blood. This CDR3 reads CASSLQGANYGYTF. The DNA of the CDR3 is TGCGCCAGCAGCCTACAAGGGGCCAACTATGGCTACACCTTC.